The entry that follows covers one TCR beta chain sequence. Its antigen is undetermined. This sample is drawn from a study of T cells expressing NK-cell markers. In the study overall: The study drew TCR beta repertoires from sorted CD3+CD56+NKG2C+, CD3+CD56+NKG2C- and CD3+CD56-NKG2C+ T cells.

The study's findings and limits: Dominant NKG2C+ clonotypes in six donors made up about 1.0-7.5% of CD8+ T cells.

TCRdb processed the 5' RACE reads again and assigns one entry to each CDR3 protein, with no DNA. The data show 250,000 to 300,000 distinct CDR3 sequences, and the top ten clones hold roughly 4.2%. Germline V gene data show CDR1 as SGDLS and CDR2 as YYNGEE. The CDR3 length is 15 residues. The sequence came from a woman aged 18-69 years in good health. This sequence joins TRBV9 and TRBJ1-1. The sample was blood T cells: a sorted CD56 or NKG2C T cell subset, CD4+ or CD8+ T cells, or bulk PBMC T cells (not recorded which). The CDR3 sequence is CASSVGFSGNTEAFF.